The 30 T cell receptor beta chains given below trace back to one sample, sequenced in a study of T cell changes during pregnancy in multiple sclerosis. Assay used: immunoSEQ multiplex PCR; TCRdb lists only in-frame clones, some missing. The repertoire has about 69,000 clones, roughly 91% of them found once; the top ten carry 1.4%. The starting material was peripheral blood, obtained in the third trimester of pregnancy. These receptors were collected from a female donor with multiple sclerosis, enrolled in a pregnancy study.

This clone was seen a single time. The V and J genes are TRBV9 and TRBJ2-7; a weak D match, TRBD2 (6 bases). CDR1 is SGDLS, CDR2 YYNGEE, per germline. V shed 3 bases and J shed 2 bases, with 12 bases lying between them. The CDR3 has 14 residues. For the CDR3, the DNA is TGTGCCAGCAGCGAGGGACTGCGTCCCTACGAGCAGTACTTC. The encoded protein is CASSEGLRPYEQYF.

This chain uses TRBV27 with TRBJ1-1, with D unresolved. In germline, CDR1 is MNHEY, CDR2 SMNVEV (reference sequence). V gave up 6 bases and J gave up 5 bases, with 19 bases separating them. The CDR3 has 15 residues. The CDR3 reads CASSPNVPLRTEAFF. The CDR3 DNA is TGTGCCAGCAGCCCCAACGTCCCACTGAGGACTGAAGCTTTCTTT.

This clone came up once. This chain joins TRBV5-4 and TRBJ2-3; 7 nucleotides match TRBD2. CDR1 is SGHNT, CDR2 YYREEE, per germline (reference sequence). With 4 bases clipped from V and 1 base from J, the junction kept 3 bases outside the gene matches. The CDR3 covers 14 residues. The CDR3 spells CASSRGGGTDTQYF. CDR3 nucleotide sequence: TGTGCCAGCAGCCGCGGGGGTGGCACAGATACGCAGTATTTT.

V and J are TRBV11-3 and TRBJ1-1; D possibly corresponds to TRBD1 (5 bases). The CDR3 has 13 amino acids. V lost 5 bases to trimming and J lost 2 bases, with 9 bases between them. The V gene's germline CDR1 is SGHNT and CDR2 YENEEA. This CDR3 reads CASSLQGNTEAFF. As DNA, the CDR3 is TGTGCCAGCAGCCTGCAGGGTAACACTGAAGCTTTCTTT.

The chain carries TRBV5-1 and TRBJ1-4, with TRBD1 as a possible D gene (5 bases). CDR1 is SGHRS, CDR2 YFSETQ, per germline. V shed 3 bases and J shed 3 bases, with 9 bases lying between them. The CDR3 is 14 residues long. The CDR3 sequence is CASSWEGPNEKLFF. CDR3 DNA: TGCGCCAGCAGCTGGGAGGGGCCTAATGAAAAACTGTTTTTT.

The chain carries TRBV7-8 and TRBJ1-5, with D uncertain. V shed 5 bases and J shed 0 bases, with 17 bases lying between them. This CDR3 has 17 residues. Germline V lookup: CDR1 SGHVS, CDR2 FQNEAQ. CDR3: CASSPEIRIFSNQPQHF. The CDR3 region has the DNA TGTGCCAGCAGCCCGGAGATTCGAATCTTTAGCAATCAGCCCCAGCATTTT.

The count of this clone is one. The rearrangement links TRBV6-6 to TRBJ1-4, with D hard to call. This CDR3 comprises 14 residues. Deletions cut 1 base from V and 4 bases from J, with 7 bases between. The germline V gene has CDR1 MNHNY and CDR2 SVGAGI (reference sequence). CDR3 sequence: CASSYYPGNEKLFF. CDR3 in DNA: TGTGCCAGCAGTTACTATCCGGGTAATGAAAAACTGTTTTTT.

V usage is TRBV19 and J usage is TRBJ1-5; 8 nucleotides agree with TRBD1. V lost 2 bases and J lost 0; bases outside the gene matches: 3. This CDR3 spans 16 amino acids. Germline lookup yields CDR1 LNHDA and CDR2 SQIVND (reference sequence). The CDR3 protein is CASSIWTGFSNQPQHF. CDR3 nucleotide sequence: TGTGCCAGTAGTATATGGACAGGGTTTAGCAATCAGCCCCAGCATTTT.

The genes are TRBV15 and TRBJ2-5; 7 nucleotides agree with TRBD2. Germline V lookup: CDR1 LNHNV, CDR2 YYDKDF (reference sequence). The V segment lost 8 bases and the J segment 7 bases; nucleotides outside the gene matches: 10. CDR3 length: 13 amino acids. The CDR3 region is CATRRKTGGTQYF. The CDR3 DNA follows: TGTGCCACCCGACGGAAAACGGGGGGGACCCAGTACTTC.

The chain recombines TRBV10-2 with TRBJ2-3, with 9 bases lining up with TRBD1. This CDR3 is 14 amino acids long. The germline V gene has CDR1 WSHSY and CDR2 SAAADI. V shed 6 bases, J shed 4 bases, and the junction held 5 bases outside the gene matches. CDR3 in amino acids: CASSGQGPSDTQYF. DNA for the CDR3: TGCGCCAGCAGCGGACAGGGGCCTTCAGATACGCAGTATTTT.

The CDR3 DNA reads TGTGCGTCGCGGAGATTTAACACTGAAGCTTTCTTT. Amino acids: CASRRFNTEAFF. The gene calls are TRBV6-6 and TRBJ1-1; D is uncertain. The CDR3 totals 12 residues. Germline-derived CDR1 and CDR2 are MNHNY and SVGAGI (reference sequence).

The chain recombines TRBV28 with TRBJ1-1; TRBD1 matches 7 bases. The CDR3 extends over 16 amino acids. V dropped 3 bases and J dropped 0; count of bases not matched to a gene: 7. CDR1 is MDHEN, CDR2 SYDVKM, per germline. The CDR3 is CASSLPVGTVNTEAFF. CDR3 in DNA: TGTGCCAGCAGTTTGCCCGTCGGGACAGTGAACACTGAAGCTTTCTTT.

The V and J genes are TRBV4-2 and TRBJ1-1; D might be TRBD1 (5 bases). Germline V gives CDR1 LGHNA, CDR2 YNFKEQ. This CDR3 contains 17 residues. V shed 3 bases and J shed 0 bases, with 17 bases lying between them. The CDR3 coding sequence is TGTGCCAGCAGCCACAGGGTTTCGAAGACAGTGAACACTGAAGCTTTCTTT. Residues: CASSHRVSKTVNTEAFF.

The rearrangement joins TRBV4-3 to TRBJ1-6; D is possibly TRBD1 (6 bases). V lost 4 bases and J lost 9, with 13 bases in between. Germline assignment: CDR1 LGHNA and CDR2 YSLEER. This CDR3 is 14 amino acids long. In nucleotides, the CDR3 is TGCGCCAGCAGCCGCCGGGGGGCTGTTTCACCCCTCCACTTT. Translation: CASSRRGAVSPLHF.

The gene calls are TRBV4-1 and TRBJ1-1; D perhaps matches TRBD1 (6 bases). Trimming pared 3 bases from V and 0 bases from J, leaving 11 bases between. CDR1 and CDR2 from the germline V gene are MGHRA and YSYEKL. This CDR3 has 15 residues. The CDR3 protein is CASSQRGGLNTEAFF. CDR3 sequence (DNA): TGCGCCAGCAGCCAGAGGGGGGGGCTGAACACTGAAGCTTTCTTT.

The V call is TRBV2, the J call TRBJ2-1; maybe TRBD1 (6 bases). Trimming stripped 0 bases from V and 9 bases from J, with 9 bases between. CDR1 is SNHLY and CDR2 is FYNNEI in the germline V gene. This CDR3 has 13 amino acids. The CDR3 DNA follows: TGTGCCAGCAGTGAAGCGGACAGAAGTGAGCAGTTCTTC. It yields the protein CASSEADRSEQFF.

The chain carries TRBV6-5 and TRBJ2-7; tentative D call: TRBD1 (5 bases). Germline lookup yields CDR1 MNHEY and CDR2 SVGAGI. The CDR3 contains 15 residues. The V end lost 4 bases, the J end lost 4 bases, and 17 bases lay between the germline ends. CDR3 nucleotides: TGTGCCAGCAGTTCCCGAGCAGGGTCAGGGTACGAGCAGTACTTC. Protein product: CASSSRAGSGYEQYF.

This rearrangement joins TRBV5-4 to TRBJ2-2; D is uncertain. Germline lookup yields CDR1 SGHNT and CDR2 YYREEE (reference sequence). The CDR3 length is 15 residues. Trimming left V 4 bases short and J 6 bases short, with 16 bases between. CDR3 DNA: TGTGCCAGCAGCCCCTCGGGTACCCACCCCGGGGAGCTGTTTTTT. It yields the protein CASSPSGTHPGELFF.

The chain is built from TRBV12-5 and TRBJ1-5; D possibly corresponds to TRBD1 (6 bases). CDR1 and CDR2 (germline): LGHNT, FRNRAP. The germline V and J ends were trimmed by 6 bases and 6 bases, with 12 bases remaining between them. This CDR3 region has 13 residues. The CDR3: CASGPTGSQPQHF. The CDR3, as DNA: TGTGCTAGTGGCCCCACAGGGAGTCAGCCCCAGCATTTT.

This sequence joins TRBV2 and TRBJ1-4; D might be TRBD1 (5 bases). Trimming stripped 9 bases from V and 8 bases from J, with 19 bases between. The V gene's germline CDR1 is SNHLY and CDR2 FYNNEI. The CDR3 is 14 amino acids. The CDR3 DNA is TGTGCCAGTAACCAGAAGGGGAGGGACGAAAAACTGTTTTTT. This translates into CASNQKGRDEKLFF.

The chain has TRBV4-1 and TRBJ2-7, with TRBD1 as a possible D gene (5 bases). The V gene lost 0 bases and the J gene lost 9 bases, with 18 bases spanning the gap. The CDR3 is 15 residues long. Germline V gives CDR1 MGHRA, CDR2 YSYEKL. CDR3 nucleotide sequence: TGCGCCAGCAGCCAAGATGGGGCACCGTTTCTCGGGCAGTACTTC. As protein: CASSQDGAPFLGQYF.

The rearrangement links TRBV4-3 to TRBJ1-1, with 7 bases lining up with TRBD1. Looked up from germline, CDR1 is LGHNA and CDR2 is YSLEER. V lost 3 bases to trimming and J lost 0 bases; unmatched junction nucleotides: 4. The CDR3 has 15 residues. The CDR3 spells CASSHKQGLNTEAFF. The CDR3 nucleotides are TGCGCCAGCAGCCATAAACAGGGGCTGAACACTGAAGCTTTCTTT.

The chain has TRBV28 and TRBJ2-2; TRBD2 might be the D (5 bases). CDR3 length: 18 residues. The germline CDR1 and CDR2 sequences are MDHEN and SYDVKM. V shed 4 bases and J shed 3 bases, with 21 bases lying between them. The CDR3 reads CASSSPGVGGFYTGELFF. The DNA for the CDR3 is TGTGCCAGCAGTTCCCCCGGGGTTGGCGGGTTTTACACCGGGGAGCTGTTTTTT.

The chain couples TRBV15 to TRBJ2-2, with a weak D call TRBD1 (6 bases). V was pared by 6 bases and J by 4 bases, with 21 bases between. Looked up from germline, CDR1 is LNHNV and CDR2 is YYDKDF (reference sequence). This CDR3 is 17 amino acids long. The CDR3 sequence: CATRGNTGRRGTGELFF. The CDR3 region has the DNA TGTGCCACCAGGGGGAACACAGGGCGCCGAGGCACCGGGGAGCTGTTTTTT.

As concerns this clone: Other DNA sequences in the sample encode the same CDR3. The chain carries TRBV2 and TRBJ1-4; 7 bases line up with TRBD1. CDR1 is SNHLY, CDR2 FYNNEI, per germline. This CDR3 has 14 residues. V shed 3 bases, J shed 6 bases, and the junction held 4 bases outside the gene matches. The CDR3 sequence is CASSEQGGDEKLFF. CDR3 bases: TGTGCCAGCAGTGAGCAGGGGGGCGATGAAAAACTGTTTTTT.

The chain carries TRBV14 and TRBJ2-7; D not resolved. This CDR3 contains 14 residues. CDR1 is SGHDN, CDR2 FVKESK, per germline. V was trimmed by 2 bases and J by 2 bases, leaving 10 bases between them. The CDR3 spells CASSQSLPPYEQYF. The CDR3 DNA reads TGTGCCAGCAGCCAATCACTGCCACCCTACGAGCAGTACTTC.

This clone was seen only a few times. A read error may produce the germline difference seen at one junction end. V and J are TRBV10-3 and TRBJ2-5; D is uncertain. This CDR3 region has 13 residues. The germline V gene has CDR1 ENHRY and CDR2 SYGVKD. The CDR3 is CAIRSVDQETQYF. In DNA form, the CDR3 reads TGTGCAATCAGAAGCGTAGACCAAGAGACCCAGTACTTC.

Turning to this clone: Lacking the conserved final phenylalanine or tryptophan, this CDR3 likely reflects a read error. The J gene is TRBJ1-2, the V gene TRBV4-1, with 7 bases identical to TRBD1. The CDR3 covers 15 residues. The V segment lost 1 base and the J segment 4 bases; nucleotides outside the gene matches: 6. The germline gives CDR1 MGHRA, CDR2 YSYEKL. As DNA, the CDR3 is TGCGCCAGCAGCCAAGGACAGGGAGGCTTCTATGGCTACACCCTC. Its protein is CASSQGQGGFYGYTL.

This chain uses TRBV2 with TRBJ1-5; unclear D gene. Germline CDR1 is SNHLY and CDR2 is FYNNEI. V lost 7 bases and J lost 2, with 15 bases in between. The CDR3 spans 15 residues. CDR3 protein: CASTARPHGNQPQHF. Here the CDR3 DNA reads TGTGCCAGCACAGCTAGACCGCACGGCAATCAGCCCCAGCATTTT.

This chain links TRBV19 with TRBJ1-5; 8 nucleotides align to TRBD1. This CDR3 contains 15 residues. Germline V CDR1 and CDR2: LNHDA, SQIVND (reference sequence). V shed 5 bases, J shed 8 bases, and the junction held 11 bases outside the gene matches. The CDR3, as DNA: TGTGCCAGTAGTGGTGGACAGGGTGGCGGCGAGCCCCAGCATTTT. This sequence encodes CASSGGQGGGEPQHF.